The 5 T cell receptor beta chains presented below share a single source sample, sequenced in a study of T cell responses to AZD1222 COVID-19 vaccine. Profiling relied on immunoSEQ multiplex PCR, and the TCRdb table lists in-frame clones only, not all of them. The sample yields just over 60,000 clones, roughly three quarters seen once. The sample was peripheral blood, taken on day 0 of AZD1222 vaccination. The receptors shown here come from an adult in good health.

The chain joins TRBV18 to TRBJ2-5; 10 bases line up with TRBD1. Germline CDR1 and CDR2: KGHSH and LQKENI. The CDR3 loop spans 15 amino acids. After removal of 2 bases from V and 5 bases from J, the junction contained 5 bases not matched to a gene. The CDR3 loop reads CASSPVWGQGETQYF. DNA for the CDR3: TGTGCCAGCTCACCAGTATGGGGACAGGGGGAGACCCAGTACTTC.

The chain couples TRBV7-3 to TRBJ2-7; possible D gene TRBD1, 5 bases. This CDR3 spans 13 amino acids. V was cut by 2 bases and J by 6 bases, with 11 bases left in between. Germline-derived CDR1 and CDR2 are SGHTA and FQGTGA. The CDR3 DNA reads TGTGCCAGCAGCTTAGGGGCAGCGAGCGAGCAGTACTTC. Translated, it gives CASSLGAASEQYF.

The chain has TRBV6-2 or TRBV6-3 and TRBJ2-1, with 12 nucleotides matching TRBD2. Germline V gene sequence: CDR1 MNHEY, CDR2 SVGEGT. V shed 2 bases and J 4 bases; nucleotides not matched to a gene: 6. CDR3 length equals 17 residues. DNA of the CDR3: TGTGCCAGCAGTTACGGGCTAGCGGGGGGGCATTACAATGAGCAGTTCTTC. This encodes CASSYGLAGGHYNEQFF.

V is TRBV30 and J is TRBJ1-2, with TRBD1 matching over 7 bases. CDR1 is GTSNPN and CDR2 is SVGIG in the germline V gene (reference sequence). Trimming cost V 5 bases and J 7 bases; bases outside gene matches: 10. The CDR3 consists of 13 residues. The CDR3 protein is CAWVDRVYSGYTF. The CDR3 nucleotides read TGTGCCTGGGTAGACAGGGTATATAGTGGCTACACCTTC.

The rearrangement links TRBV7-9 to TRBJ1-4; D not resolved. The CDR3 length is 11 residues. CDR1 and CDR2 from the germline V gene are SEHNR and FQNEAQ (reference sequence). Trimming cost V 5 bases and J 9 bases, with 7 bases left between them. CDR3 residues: CASSPSQKLFF. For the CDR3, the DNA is TGTGCCAGCAGCCCCTCCCAAAAACTGTTTTTT.